The 2 T cell receptor beta chains below all came from one sample that was sequenced in a study of molecular identifiers for immune sequencing clone quantification. TCRdb called the PCR reads again in MiXCR, with one record for every CDR3 protein. The sample lists approximately 670,000 distinct CDR3 sequences, roughly 21% occurring once. Source material: naive CD8+ T cells from blood, with Jurkat cell RNA spiked in. This sample's subset: FACS-sorted CD8+CD4-CCR7+CD45RA+ naive T cells. The receptors derive from a human donor in good health. Some libraries in this study had Jurkat cell RNA spiked in.

The V gene is TRBV9, the J gene TRBJ2-2, with 9 bases aligning to TRBD2. Germline CDR1 is SGDLS and CDR2 is YYNGEE. V lost 4 bases to trimming and J lost 1 base; unmatched junction nucleotides: 5. The CDR3 spans 16 residues. This CDR3 is CASSTTSGRNTGELFF. The CDR3 coding sequence is TGTGCCAGCAGCACCACTAGCGGGCGGAACACCGGGGAGCTGTTTTTT.

As concerns this clonotype: This may stem from a read error, because a much larger clone lies one nucleotide away. No conserved phenylalanine or tryptophan ends this CDR3, so it is likely a read error. This chain joins TRBV27 and TRBJ2-3; 8 bases match TRBD2. The junction had 8 bases not matched to a gene; V was cut back by 4 bases and J by 2 bases. Germline-derived CDR1 and CDR2 are MNHEY and SMNVEV (reference sequence). The CDR3 is made up of 16 amino acids. CDR3 loop: CASSSFEGLDTDTQYL. The CDR3 nucleotides are TGTGCCAGCAGTTCATTTGAGGGACTAGACACAGATACGCAGTATTTA.